This is a list of T cell receptor beta chains from one sample in a study of cytomegalovirus exposure and HLA in healthy donors. The method was immunoSEQ multiplex PCR; TCRdb's version includes in-frame clones alone and lacks a portion of them. The profile shows 150,000 to 200,000 clones, approximately 81% of them singletons. Material for sequencing was PBMCs. The receptors here all came from a man younger than 35 in good health and CMV-seropositive. CDR3s include the opening cysteine and the closing phenylalanine or tryptophan. Each record gives: D gene, V gene, J gene, clone size, CDR3 DNA, CDR3 protein. The D gene is left open where the match is weak. Part of the rows lack a size; the others show once, few, many or a class for expanded clones.

-	TRBV18	TRBJ1-2	-	TGTGCCAGCTCACCAACAGCTATGGGCTATGGCTACACCTTC	CASSPTAMGYGYTF
TRBD1	TRBV9	TRBJ2-7	-	TGTGCCAGCAGCGTCCGACAGGGCGCCCACGAGCAGTACTTC	CASSVRQGAHEQYF
TRBD1	TRBV7-6	TRBJ1-1	-	TGTGCCAGCAGCTTAGGGACCGGGACAGGGTGGGGTAACACTGAAGCTTTCTTT	CASSLGTGTGWGNTEAFF
TRBD1	TRBV7-8	TRBJ2-7	-	TGTGCCAGCAGCAAAACCGGGACAGACTCCTACGAGCAGTACTTC	CASSKTGTDSYEQYF
-	TRBV9	TRBJ2-2	-	TGTGCCAGCAGCGCGAGACCGGGGTTGAACGGGGAGCTGTTTTTT	CASSARPGLNGELFF
-	TRBV2	TRBJ2-7	-	TGTGCCACTACGGGTGGCCGCGAGCAGTACTTC	CATTGGREQYF
TRBD2	TRBV7-3	TRBJ2-3	few	TGTGCCAGCAGCTCAAATGTGGGCGGGGGGATGGATACGCAGTATTTT	CASSSNVGGGMDTQYF
TRBD2	TRBV6-5	TRBJ2-3	-	TGTGCCAGCAAAAACGGGGGGGGAGATACGCAGTATTTT	CASKNGGGDTQYF
-	TRBV19	TRBJ1-3	-	TGTGCCAGTAGTACTTGGACAGTCTCTGGAAACACCATATATTTT	CASSTWTVSGNTIYF
TRBD1	TRBV29-1	TRBJ1-2	-	TGCAGCGTAACCGGGACAGGTGGTGGCTACACCTTC	CSVTGTGGGYTF
TRBD1	TRBV27	TRBJ1-2	-	TGTGCCAGCAGCCGCGCGAACAGGGGCTTTGGATATGGCTACACCTTC	CASSRANRGFGYGYTF
TRBD2	TRBV11-2	TRBJ2-1	-	TGTGCCAGCAGCTTAGAGGCTAGCGGGGGTGTCTACAATGAGCAGTTCTTC	CASSLEASGGVYNEQFF
-	TRBV11-3	TRBJ2-7	-	TGTGCCAGCAGCCTCGACAGCGGGCTGTTCAACGAGCAGTACTTC	CASSLDSGLFNEQYF
-	TRBV30	TRBJ1-1	few	TGTGCCTGGAGCAGAGGGAACGAAGCTTTCTTT	CAWSRGNEAFF
-	TRBV6-5	TRBJ2-2	-	TGTGCCAGCAGTTATACCACAGGGATGGTCGGGGAGCTGTTTTTT	CASSYTTGMVGELFF
-	TRBV2	TRBJ1-3	-	TGTGCCAGCAGTGAAGAGGGGGTATCCGGAAACACCATATATTTT	CASSEEGVSGNTIYF
TRBD2	TRBV5-4	TRBJ2-7	-	TGTGCCAGCAGCTTGGGACTAGCGGGGGATGCCTACGAGCAGTACTTC	CASSLGLAGDAYEQYF
TRBD2	TRBV14	TRBJ2-3	once	TGTGCCAGCAGCCAAGTTGGGGGACTAGGGACAGATACGCAGTATTTT	CASSQVGGLGTDTQYF
TRBD1	TRBV29-1	TRBJ2-7	-	TGCAGCGTGAAGGCCGGGACAGGGGGCTACGAGCAGTACTTC	CSVKAGTGGYEQYF
-	TRBV27	TRBJ2-6	-	TGTGCCAGCAGTTTATACTCCGGACTCTCTGGGGCCAACGTCCTGACTTTC	CASSLYSGLSGANVLTF
-	TRBV5-4	TRBJ2-6	-	TGTGCCAGCAGCTTGGACGGGAGCTCTGGGGCCAACGTCCTGACTTTC	CASSLDGSSGANVLTF
TRBD1	TRBV2	TRBJ1-4	-	TGTGCCAGCAGCGGACAGGAGAGGCGTGAAAAACTGTTTTTT	CASSGQERREKLFF
-	TRBV9	TRBJ1-1	-	TGTGCCAGCAACAAGATCATGAACACTGAAGCTTTCTTT	CASNKIMNTEAFF
-	TRBV7-2	TRBJ2-7	once	TGTGCCAGCAGCTGGGGACTGCAATACGAGCAGTACTTC	CASSWGLQYEQYF
-	TRBV14	TRBJ2-2	-	TGTGCCAGCAGCCAAGATTTGCCGTTTCGACACCAGGATACCGGGGAGCTGTTTTTT	CASSQDLPFRHQDTGELFF
TRBD1	TRBV5-4	TRBJ1-2	once	TGTGCCAGCAGCCCTCGGACAGGCCTAGAGGGTGGCTACACCTTC	CASSPRTGLEGGYTF
-	TRBV19	TRBJ2-3	-	TGTGCCAGTAGTACCAGGGGCATAGTCACTAGCACAGATACGCAGTATTTT	CASSTRGIVTSTDTQYF
-	TRBV28	TRBJ2-7	few	TGTGCCAGCAGCCCGTCTAGCGCCGAGGGGCAGTACTTC	CASSPSSAEGQYF
-	TRBV6-1	TRBJ2-1	-	TGTGCCAGCAGTGAAGTGCGGGATGAGCAGTTCTTC	CASSEVRDEQFF
-	TRBV18	TRBJ1-5	-	TGTGCCAGCTCACTTGGGCCGTCAACCTTCAATCAGCCCCAGCATTTT	CASSLGPSTFNQPQHF
-	TRBV19	TRBJ2-4	-	TGTGCCAGTAGTATAGATCACCTAACAGGGTTGGTGGCCAAAAACATTCAGTACTTC	CASSIDHLTGLVAKNIQYF
TRBD2	TRBV27	TRBJ2-1	-	TGTGCCAGCCGGGGACTAGATGAATACAATGAGCAGTTCTTC	CASRGLDEYNEQFF
-	TRBV9	TRBJ2-2	-	TGTGCCAGCAGCCCTACCGTCGGGGAGCTGTTTTTT	CASSPTVGELFF
TRBD1	TRBV5-1	TRBJ1-2	-	TGCGCCAGCAGCTTCGACAGGGACGGCTACACCTTC	CASSFDRDGYTF
-	TRBV28	TRBJ1-2	-	TGTGCCAGCAGTAATGGGGGAGGCAGGGATGGCTACACCTTC	CASSNGGGRDGYTF
TRBD2	TRBV7-2	TRBJ2-2	-	TGTGCCAGCAGCAGCACGGTGGGGACTAACGGGGAGCTGTTTTTT	CASSSTVGTNGELFF
-	TRBV15	TRBJ1-4	once	TGTGCCACCAGCAGAGATCGCGGGTTTGGGGAAAAACTGTTTTTT	CATSRDRGFGEKLFF
TRBD1	TRBV5-4	TRBJ2-5	-	TGTGCCAGCAGGGACAGGGGGCTGGCGGAGACCCAGTACTTC	CASRDRGLAETQYF
-	TRBV7-2	TRBJ2-7	-	TGTGCCAGCAGCTTAGGTTCTTTGGCATACGAGCAGTACTTC	CASSLGSLAYEQYF
TRBD1	TRBV5-1	TRBJ2-7	-	TGCGCCAGCAGCTTGACCGGGACAGCCTCCTACGAGCAGTACTTC	CASSLTGTASYEQYF
-	TRBV5-6	TRBJ2-7	many	TGTGCCAGCAGCTTGGCCGGAGATTGGTACGAGCAGTACTTC	CASSLAGDWYEQYF
TRBD1	TRBV9	TRBJ1-2	-	TGTGCCAGCAGCCCAACAGGGGATGGCTACACCTTC	CASSPTGDGYTF
TRBD1	TRBV19	TRBJ2-2	-	TGTGCCAGTAGGGTTCACAGGGGAAGGGCCGGGGAGCTGTTTTTT	CASRVHRGRAGELFF
TRBD1	TRBV5-1	TRBJ1-1	-	TGCGCCAGTCGGACAGGGAACGTGAACACTGAAGCTTTCTTT	CASRTGNVNTEAFF
-	TRBV29-1	TRBJ2-7	-	TGCAGCGCCGTCCCTGCGGGGTCCTACGAGCAGTACTTC	CSAVPAGSYEQYF
TRBD1	TRBV28	TRBJ1-1	few	TGTGCCAGCAGTTTGGGGGACAGGGGGCTTATTGAAGCTTTCTTT	CASSLGDRGLIEAFF
TRBD2	TRBV4-1	TRBJ2-3	-	TGCGCCAGCAGCCAAGAAGAGCGGGGGGTCACAGATACGCAGTATTTT	CASSQEERGVTDTQYF
TRBD1	TRBV2	TRBJ2-7	once	TGTGCCAGCAGAACCGGGACAGGGGGTCCGCCCTACGAGCAGTACTTC	CASRTGTGGPPYEQYF
-	TRBV19	TRBJ2-5	-	TGTGCCACCCCCGGGGGGCTCTTAGTTGAGGAGACCCAGTACTTC	CATPGGLLVEETQYF
TRBD1	TRBV2	TRBJ1-6	-	TGTGCCAGCCGGGGACAGGGGTGGAATTCACCCCTCCACTTT	CASRGQGWNSPLHF
TRBD2	TRBV7-3	TRBJ2-7	-	TGTGCCAGCAGCCTTAAGCGGGGGCCGTCCCCCTACGAGCAGTACTTC	CASSLKRGPSPYEQYF
-	TRBV11-3	TRBJ1-1	once	TGTGCCAGCAGCAACGGACAGACGAACACTGAAGCTTTCTTT	CASSNGQTNTEAFF
TRBD1	TRBV6-5	TRBJ2-7	-	TGTGCCAGCAGTTCAGGACAGGGGGCGAGGGAGCAGTACTTC	CASSSGQGAREQYF
-	TRBV6-1	TRBJ2-7	-	TGTGCCAGCAGGAATCGACTGGACTACGAGCAGTACTTC	CASRNRLDYEQYF
-	TRBV7-2	TRBJ1-5	-	TGTGCCAGCAGCTTTACAGGCCCTCCAGGATTTAGCAATCAGCCCCAGCATTTT	CASSFTGPPGFSNQPQHF